In this sample, the clone carrying this T cell receptor (beta chain) turned up many times. Its antigen is as yet unknown. These data belong to a study of T cell repertoires in cytomegalovirus infection. The ends were cut back, 5 bases at V and 0 bases at J, with 14 bases in the middle. This CDR3 is built from 15 residues. General observations from the study: Accumulated public TCR beta family frequency recognized individuals carrying CMV together with the relevant HLA.

Each CDR3 protein gets one entry after TCRdb re-called the reads with MiXCR. This repertoire shows approximately 910,000 distinct CDR3 sequences, roughly 30% found once; its top ten account for around an eighth. Sample: cultured CD8+ T cells from PBMCs, taken from culture after CMV antigen stimulation. The chain employs TRBV12-3 or TRBV12-4 and TRBJ2-7; no reliable D call. This receptor was taken from a human donor in good health (CMV status not recorded). Some clones in this sample may be carry-over from other donors' samples. DNA of the CDR3: TGTGCCAGCAGTCTCAAATTCTCGGGCTCCTACGAGCAGTACGTC. Encoded protein: CASSLKFSGSYEQYV.